This T cell receptor (beta chain) was sequenced in a study of T cell responses to AZD1222 COVID-19 vaccine. V trimming: 3 bases; J trimming: 6 bases; junction bases outside the gene matches: 16. The CDR3 runs 17 residues. Germline V gene lookup returns CDR1 MGHRA and CDR2 YSYEKL. The table came from immunoSEQ multiplex PCR; TCRdb's copy has only in-frame clones and leaves some out. This table has 80,000 or so clones, around 90% appearing once. This chain connects TRBV4-1 to TRBJ2-5; 7 bases line up with TRBD1. This clonotype originated in an adult in good health. This specimen consisted of peripheral blood, obtained on day 0 of MenACWY control vaccination. The DNA of the CDR3 is TGCGCCAGCAGCCATGAGCAGGAGAGGGGGCGCGGCCAGACCCAGTACTTC. It yields the protein CASSHEQERGRGQTQYF.